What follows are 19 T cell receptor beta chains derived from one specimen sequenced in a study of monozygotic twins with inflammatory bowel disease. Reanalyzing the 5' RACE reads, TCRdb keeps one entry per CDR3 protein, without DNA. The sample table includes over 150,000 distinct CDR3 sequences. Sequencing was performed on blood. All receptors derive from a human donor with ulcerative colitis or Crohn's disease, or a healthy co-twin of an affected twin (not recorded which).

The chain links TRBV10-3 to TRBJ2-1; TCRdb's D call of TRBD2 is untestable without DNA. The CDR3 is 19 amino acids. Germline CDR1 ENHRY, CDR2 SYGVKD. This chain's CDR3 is CAISDGLSASGNRHNEQFF.

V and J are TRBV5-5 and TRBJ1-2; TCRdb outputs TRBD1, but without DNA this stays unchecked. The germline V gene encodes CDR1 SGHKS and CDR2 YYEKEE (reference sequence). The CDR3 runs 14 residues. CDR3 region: CASSLGTVLYGYTF. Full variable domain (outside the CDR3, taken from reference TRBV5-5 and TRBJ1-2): DAGVTQSPTHLIKTRGQQVTLRCSPISGHKSVSWYQQVLGQGPQFIFQYYEKEERGRGNFPDRFSARQFPNYSSELNVNALLLGDSALYLCASSLGTVLYGYTFGSGTRLTVV.

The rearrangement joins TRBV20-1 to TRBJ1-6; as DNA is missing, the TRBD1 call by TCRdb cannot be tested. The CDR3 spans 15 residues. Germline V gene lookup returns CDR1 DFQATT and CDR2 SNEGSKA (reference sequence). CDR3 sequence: CSARDRTGVDSPLHF.

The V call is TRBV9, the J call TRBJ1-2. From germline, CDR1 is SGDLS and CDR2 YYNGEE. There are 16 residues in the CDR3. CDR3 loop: CASSQSGTYEVYGYTF.

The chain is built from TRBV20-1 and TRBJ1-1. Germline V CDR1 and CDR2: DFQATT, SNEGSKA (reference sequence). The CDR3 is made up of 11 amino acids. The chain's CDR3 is CSASDHTEAFF.

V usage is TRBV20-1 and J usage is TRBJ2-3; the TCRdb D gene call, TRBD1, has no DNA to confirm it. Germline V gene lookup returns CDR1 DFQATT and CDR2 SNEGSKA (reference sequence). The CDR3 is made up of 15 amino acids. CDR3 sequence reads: CSARDHRGTTDTQYF.

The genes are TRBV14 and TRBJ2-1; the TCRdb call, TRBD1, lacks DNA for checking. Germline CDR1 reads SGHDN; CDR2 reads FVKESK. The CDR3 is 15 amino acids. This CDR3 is CASSQQGARRGEQFF.

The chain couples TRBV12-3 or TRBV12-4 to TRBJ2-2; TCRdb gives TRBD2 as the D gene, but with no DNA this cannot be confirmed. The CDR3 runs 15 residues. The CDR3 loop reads CASSLSAGYLGELFF.

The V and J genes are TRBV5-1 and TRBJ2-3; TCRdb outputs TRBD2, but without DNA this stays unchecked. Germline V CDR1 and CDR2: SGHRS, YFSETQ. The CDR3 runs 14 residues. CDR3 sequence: CASTTSGFTDTQYF. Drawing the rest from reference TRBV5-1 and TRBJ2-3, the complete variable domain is KAGVTQTPRYLIKTRGQQVTLSCSPISGHRSVSWYQQTPGQGLQFLFEYFSETQRNKGNFPGRFSGRQFSNSRSEMNVSTLELGDSALYLCASTTSGFTDTQYFGPGTRLTVL.

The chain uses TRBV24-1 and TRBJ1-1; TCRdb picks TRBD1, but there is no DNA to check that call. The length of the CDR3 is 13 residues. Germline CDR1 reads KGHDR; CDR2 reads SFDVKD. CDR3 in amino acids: CATRETGLPRAFF.

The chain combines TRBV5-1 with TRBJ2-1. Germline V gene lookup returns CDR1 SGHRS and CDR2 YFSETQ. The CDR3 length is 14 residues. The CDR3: CASSLALEYNEQFF.

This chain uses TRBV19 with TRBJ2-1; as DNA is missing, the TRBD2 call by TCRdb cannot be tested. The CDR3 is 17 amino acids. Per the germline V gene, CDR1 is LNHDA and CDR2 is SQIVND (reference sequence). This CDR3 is CASSIVPLAVSYNEQFF.

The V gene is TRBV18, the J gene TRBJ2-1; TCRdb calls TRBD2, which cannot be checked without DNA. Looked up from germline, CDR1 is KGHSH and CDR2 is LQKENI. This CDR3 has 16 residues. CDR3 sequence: CASSPPPAGGPNEQFF.

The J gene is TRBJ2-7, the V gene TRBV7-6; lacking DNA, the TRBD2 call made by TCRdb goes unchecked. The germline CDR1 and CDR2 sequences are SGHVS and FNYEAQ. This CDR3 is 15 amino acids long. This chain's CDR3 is CASSLAPVTSSEQYF. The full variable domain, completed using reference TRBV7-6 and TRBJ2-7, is GAGVSQSPRYKVTKRGQDVALRCDPISGHVSLYWYRQALGQGPEFLTYFNYEAQQDKSGLPNDRFSAERPEGSISTLTIQRTEQRDSAMYRCASSLAPVTSSEQYFGPGTRLTVT.

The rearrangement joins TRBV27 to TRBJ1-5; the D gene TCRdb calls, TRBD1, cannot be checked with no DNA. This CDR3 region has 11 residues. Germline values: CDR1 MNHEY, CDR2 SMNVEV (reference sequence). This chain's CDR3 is CASSPPLPQHF.

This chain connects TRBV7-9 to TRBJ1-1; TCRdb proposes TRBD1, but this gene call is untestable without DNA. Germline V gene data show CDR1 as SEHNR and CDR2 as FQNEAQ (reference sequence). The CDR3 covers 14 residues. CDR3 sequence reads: CASSPMGVNTEAFF.

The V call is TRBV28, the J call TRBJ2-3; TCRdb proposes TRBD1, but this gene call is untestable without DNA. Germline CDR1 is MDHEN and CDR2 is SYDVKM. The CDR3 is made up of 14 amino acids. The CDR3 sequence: CASNRERETDTQYF. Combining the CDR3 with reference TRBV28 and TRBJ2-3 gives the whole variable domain DVKVTQSSRYLVKRTGEKVFLECVQDMDHENMFWYRQDPGLGLRLIYFSYDVKMKEKGDIPEGYSVSREKKERFSLILESASTNQTSMYLCASNRERETDTQYFGPGTRLTVL.

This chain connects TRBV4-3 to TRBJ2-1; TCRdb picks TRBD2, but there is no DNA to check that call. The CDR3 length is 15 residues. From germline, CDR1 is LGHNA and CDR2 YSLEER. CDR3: CASSQLAGEYNEQFF.

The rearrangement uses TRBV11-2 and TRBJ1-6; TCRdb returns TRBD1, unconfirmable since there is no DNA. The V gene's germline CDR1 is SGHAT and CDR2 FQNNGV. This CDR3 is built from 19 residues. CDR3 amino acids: CASSLVIPGESSYNSPLHF.